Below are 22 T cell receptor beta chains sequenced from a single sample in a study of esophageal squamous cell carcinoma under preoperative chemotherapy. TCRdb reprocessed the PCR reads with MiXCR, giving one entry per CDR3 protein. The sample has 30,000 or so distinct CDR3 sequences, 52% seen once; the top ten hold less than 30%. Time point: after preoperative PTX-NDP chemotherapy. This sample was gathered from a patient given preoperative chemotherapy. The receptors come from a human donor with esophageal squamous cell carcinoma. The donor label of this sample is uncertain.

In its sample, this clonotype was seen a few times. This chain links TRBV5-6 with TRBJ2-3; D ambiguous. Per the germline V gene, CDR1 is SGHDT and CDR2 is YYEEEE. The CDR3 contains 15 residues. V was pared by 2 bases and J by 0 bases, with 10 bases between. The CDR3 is CASSFITESTDTQYF. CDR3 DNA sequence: TGTGCCAGCAGCTTTATTACAGAAAGCACAGATACGCAGTATTTT.

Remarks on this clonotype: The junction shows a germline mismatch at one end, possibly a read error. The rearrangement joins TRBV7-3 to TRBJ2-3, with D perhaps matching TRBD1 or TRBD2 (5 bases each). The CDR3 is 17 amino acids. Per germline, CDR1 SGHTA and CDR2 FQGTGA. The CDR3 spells CASSRDPGLWDEDMQYF. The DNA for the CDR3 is TGTGCCAGCAGCCGCGACCCGGGGCTGTGGGACGAAGATATGCAGTATTTC.

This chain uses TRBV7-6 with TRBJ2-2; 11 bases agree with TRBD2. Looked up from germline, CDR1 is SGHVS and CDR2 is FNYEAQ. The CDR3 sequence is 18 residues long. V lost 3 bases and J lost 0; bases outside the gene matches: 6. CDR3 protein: CASSFVLAGGTNTGELFF. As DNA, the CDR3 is TGTGCCAGCAGCTTTGTGCTAGCGGGAGGAACGAACACCGGGGAGCTGTTTTTT.

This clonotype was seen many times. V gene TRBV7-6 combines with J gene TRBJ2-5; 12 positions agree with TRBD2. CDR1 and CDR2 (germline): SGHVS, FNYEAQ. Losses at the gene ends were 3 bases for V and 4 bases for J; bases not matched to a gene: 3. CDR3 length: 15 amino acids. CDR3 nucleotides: TGTGCCAGCAGCTTCACTAGCGGGAGGCCAGAGACCCAGTACTTC. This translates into CASSFTSGRPETQYF.

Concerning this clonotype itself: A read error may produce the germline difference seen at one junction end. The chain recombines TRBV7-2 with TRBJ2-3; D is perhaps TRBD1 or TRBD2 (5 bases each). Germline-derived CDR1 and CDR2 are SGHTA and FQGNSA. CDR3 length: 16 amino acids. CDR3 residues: CASRGPGPGDIDTQYF. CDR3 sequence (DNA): TGTGCCAGCCGCGGGCCAGGGCCCGGAGACATAGATACGCAGTATTTC.

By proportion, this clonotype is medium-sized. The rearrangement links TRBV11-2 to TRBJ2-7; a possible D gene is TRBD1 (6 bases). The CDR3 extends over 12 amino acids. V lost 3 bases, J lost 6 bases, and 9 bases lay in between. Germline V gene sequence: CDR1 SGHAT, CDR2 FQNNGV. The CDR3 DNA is TGTGCCAGCAGCTTTGGGGGCGCCGAGCAGTACTTC. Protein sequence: CASSFGGAEQYF.

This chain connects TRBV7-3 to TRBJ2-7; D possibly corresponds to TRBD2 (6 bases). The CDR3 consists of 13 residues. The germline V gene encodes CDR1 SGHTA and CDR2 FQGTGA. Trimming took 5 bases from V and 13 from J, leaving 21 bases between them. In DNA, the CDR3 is TGTGCCAGCAGCCAGACCCAGACTAGTTTGGTTTACTTC. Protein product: CASSQTQTSLVYF.

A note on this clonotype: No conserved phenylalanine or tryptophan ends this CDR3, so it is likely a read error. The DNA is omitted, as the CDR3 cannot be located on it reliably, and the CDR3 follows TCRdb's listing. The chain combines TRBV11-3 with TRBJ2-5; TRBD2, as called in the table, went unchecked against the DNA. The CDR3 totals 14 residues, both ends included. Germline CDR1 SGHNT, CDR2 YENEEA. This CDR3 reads CASSLVATAETQHS.

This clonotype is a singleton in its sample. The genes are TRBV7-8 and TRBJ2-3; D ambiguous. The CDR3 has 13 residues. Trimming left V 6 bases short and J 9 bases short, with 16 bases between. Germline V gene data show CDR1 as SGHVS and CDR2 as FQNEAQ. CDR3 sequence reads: CASRPRAKSTQYF. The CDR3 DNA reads TGTGCCAGCAGGCCGAGAGCCAAGAGCACGCAGTATTTT.

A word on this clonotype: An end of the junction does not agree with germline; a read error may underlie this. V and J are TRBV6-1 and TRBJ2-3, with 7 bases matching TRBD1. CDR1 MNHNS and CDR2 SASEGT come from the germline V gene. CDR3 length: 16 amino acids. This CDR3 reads CASSRNQGEAKDTQYF. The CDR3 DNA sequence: TGTGCCAGCAGTCGCAACCAGGGGGAAGCCAAAGATACGCAGTATTTC.

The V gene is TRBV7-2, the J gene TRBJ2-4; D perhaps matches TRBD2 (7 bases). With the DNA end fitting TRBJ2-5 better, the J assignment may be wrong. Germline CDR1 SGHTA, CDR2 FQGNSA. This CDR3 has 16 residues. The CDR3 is CASAGRGGRDQETQYF. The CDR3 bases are TGTGCCAGCGCGGGGCGCGGGGGCCGAGACCAAGAGACCCAGTACTTC.

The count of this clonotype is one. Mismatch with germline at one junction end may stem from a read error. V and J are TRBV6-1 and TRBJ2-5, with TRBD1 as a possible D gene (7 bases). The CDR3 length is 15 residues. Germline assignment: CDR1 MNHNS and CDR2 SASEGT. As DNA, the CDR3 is TGTGCCAGGGGAAAAGGGGGCGGGGACCACGAGACCCAGTACTTC. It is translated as CARGKGGGDHETQYF.

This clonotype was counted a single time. The CDR3 sequence is CAGGKGGRAPDTQYF. The CDR3 DNA reads as TGTGCCGGGGGGAAAGGGGGGCGGGCCCCCGATACCCAGTACTTC. J is TRBJ2-5 and V is TRBV10-3; D may correspond to TRBD1 or TRBD2 (6 bases each). V lost 11 bases to trimming and J lost 8 bases, with 27 bases between them. Per the germline V gene, CDR1 is ENHRY and CDR2 is SYGVKD. The CDR3 runs 15 residues.

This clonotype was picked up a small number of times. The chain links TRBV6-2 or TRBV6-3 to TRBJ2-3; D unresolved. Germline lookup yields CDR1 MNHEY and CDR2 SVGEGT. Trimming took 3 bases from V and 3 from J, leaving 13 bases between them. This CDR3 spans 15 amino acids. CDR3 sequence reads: CASSYPEKGTDTQYF. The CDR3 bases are TGTGCCAGCAGTTATCCGGAAAAAGGGACAGATACGCAGTATTTT.

The CDR3 region is CASSLGTGAANYGYTF. In DNA form, the CDR3 reads TGTGCCAGCAGCTTAGGGACAGGCGCAGCTAACTATGGCTACACCTTC. This rearrangement joins TRBV7-8 to TRBJ1-2; 7 bases align to TRBD1. The germline gives CDR1 SGHVS, CDR2 FQNEAQ. The V gene end was trimmed by 1 base and the J gene end by 0 bases; junction bases not matched to a gene: 5. The CDR3 loop spans 16 amino acids.

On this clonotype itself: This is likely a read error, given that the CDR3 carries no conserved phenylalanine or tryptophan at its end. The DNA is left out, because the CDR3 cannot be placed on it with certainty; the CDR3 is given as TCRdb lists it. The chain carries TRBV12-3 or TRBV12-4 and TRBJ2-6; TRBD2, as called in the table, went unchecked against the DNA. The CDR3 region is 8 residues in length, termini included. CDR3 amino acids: CASSTTSG.

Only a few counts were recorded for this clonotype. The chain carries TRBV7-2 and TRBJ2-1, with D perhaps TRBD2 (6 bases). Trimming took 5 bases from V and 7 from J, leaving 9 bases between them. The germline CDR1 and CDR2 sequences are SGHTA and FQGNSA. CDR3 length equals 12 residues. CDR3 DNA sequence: TGTGCCAGCAGCCGGGAGATTAATGAGCAGTTCTTC. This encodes CASSREINEQFF.

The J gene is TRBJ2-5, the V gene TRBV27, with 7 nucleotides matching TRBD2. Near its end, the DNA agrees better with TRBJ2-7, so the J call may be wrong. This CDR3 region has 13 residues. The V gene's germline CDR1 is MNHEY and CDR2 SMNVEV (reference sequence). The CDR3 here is CASSWAGATEQYF. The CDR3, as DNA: TGTGCCAGCAGTTGGGCGGGAGCTACCGAGCAGTACTTC.

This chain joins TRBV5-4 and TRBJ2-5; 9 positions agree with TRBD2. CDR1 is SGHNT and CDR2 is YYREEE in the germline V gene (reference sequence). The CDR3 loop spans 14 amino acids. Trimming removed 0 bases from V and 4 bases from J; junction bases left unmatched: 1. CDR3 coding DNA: TGTGCCAGCAGCTTGGGGACTAGCGTAGAGACCCAGTACTTC. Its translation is CASSLGTSVETQYF.

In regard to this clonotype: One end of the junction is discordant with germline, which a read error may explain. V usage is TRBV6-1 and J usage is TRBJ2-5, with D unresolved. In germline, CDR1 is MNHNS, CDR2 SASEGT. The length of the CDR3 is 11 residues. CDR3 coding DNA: TGTGCCAGCAGTGAGGGGTGGTCAGCGTTCTTC. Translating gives CASSEGWSAFF.

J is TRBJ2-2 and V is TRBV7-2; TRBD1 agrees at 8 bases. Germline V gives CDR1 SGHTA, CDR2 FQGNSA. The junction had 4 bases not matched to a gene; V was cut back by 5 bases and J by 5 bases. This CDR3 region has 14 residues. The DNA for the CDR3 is TGTGCCAGCAGCACCGGGACAGGAACCGGGGAGCTGTTTTTT. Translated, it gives CASSTGTGTGELFF.

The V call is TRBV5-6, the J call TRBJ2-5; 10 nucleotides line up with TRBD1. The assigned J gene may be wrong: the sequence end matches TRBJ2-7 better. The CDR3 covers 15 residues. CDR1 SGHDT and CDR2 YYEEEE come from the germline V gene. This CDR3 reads CASSRQGASYYEQYF. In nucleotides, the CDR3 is TGTGCCAGCAGCAGACAGGGGGCTTCGTACTACGAGCAGTACTTC.